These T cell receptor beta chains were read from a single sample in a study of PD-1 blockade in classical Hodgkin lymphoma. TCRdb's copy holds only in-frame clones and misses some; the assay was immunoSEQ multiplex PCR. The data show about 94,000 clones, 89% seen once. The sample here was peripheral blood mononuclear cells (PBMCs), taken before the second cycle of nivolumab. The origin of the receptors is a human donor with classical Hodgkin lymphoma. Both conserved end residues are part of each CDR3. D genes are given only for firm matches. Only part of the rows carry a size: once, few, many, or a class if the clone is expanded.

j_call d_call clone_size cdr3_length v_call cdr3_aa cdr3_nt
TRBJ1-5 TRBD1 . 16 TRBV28 CASSFNGQGSNQPQHF TGTGCCAGCAGTTTCAACGGACAGGGCAGCAATCAGCCCCAGCATTTT
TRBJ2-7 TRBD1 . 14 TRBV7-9 CASSSRDRSYEQYF TGTGCCAGCAGCTCCCGGGACAGAAGCTACGAGCAGTACTTC
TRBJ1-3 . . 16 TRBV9 CASSVDLARSGNTIYF TGTGCCAGCAGCGTAGATTTAGCGAGGTCCGGAAACACCATATATTTT
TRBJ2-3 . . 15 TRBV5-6 CASSWISGFTDTQYF TGTGCCAGCAGCTGGATTTCGGGGTTCACAGATACGCAGTATTTT
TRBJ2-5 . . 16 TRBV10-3 CAISEPSPRGSETQYF TGTGCCATCAGTGAGCCCAGCCCCCGGGGTTCGGAGACCCAGTACTTC
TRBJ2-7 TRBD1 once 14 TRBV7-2 CASSFAGTDYEQYF TGTGCCAGCAGCTTCGCCGGGACAGATTACGAGCAGTACTTC
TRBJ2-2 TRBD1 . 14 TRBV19 CAGRTGGNTGELFF TGTGCCGGGAGGACAGGGGGGAACACCGGGGAGCTGTTTTTT
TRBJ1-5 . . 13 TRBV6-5 CVTGGSYNQPQHF TGTGTCACCGGAGGCAGCTACAATCAGCCCCAGCATTTT
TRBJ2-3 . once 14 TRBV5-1 CASSYTASTDTQYF TGCGCCAGCAGCTACACAGCTAGCACAGATACGCAGTATTTT
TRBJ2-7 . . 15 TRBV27 CASRHSGGPSYEQYF TGTGCCAGCAGACACTCAGGGGGGCCCTCCTACGAGCAGTACTTC
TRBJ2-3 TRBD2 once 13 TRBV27 CATDRREGDTQYF TGTGCCACCGATCGGCGGGAGGGGGATACGCAGTATTTT
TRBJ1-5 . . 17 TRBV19 CASSREQRRYSNQPQHF TGTGCCAGTAGTAGGGAACAGCGGCGATATAGCAATCAGCCCCAGCATTTT
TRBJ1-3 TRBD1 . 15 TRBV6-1 CASSGTGGFRNTIYF TGTGCCAGCAGTGGGACAGGGGGTTTCAGAAACACCATATATTTT
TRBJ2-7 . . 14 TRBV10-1 CASSEGFSSYEQYF TGCGCCAGCAGTGAGGGTTTTAGCTCCTACGAGCAGTACTTC
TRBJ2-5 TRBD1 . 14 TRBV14 CASSPWDRGETQYF TGTGCCAGCAGCCCCTGGGACAGGGGAGAGACCCAGTACTTC
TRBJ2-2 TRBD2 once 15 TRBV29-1 CSVVGSGRNTGELFF TGCAGCGTTGTGGGTAGCGGGAGGAACACCGGGGAGCTGTTTTTT
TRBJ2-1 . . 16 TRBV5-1 CASSLGGTDSYNEQFF TGCGCCAGCAGCTTGGGCGGGACGGACTCCTACAATGAGCAGTTCTTC
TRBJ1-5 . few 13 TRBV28 CASSLLGNQPQHF TGTGCCAGCAGTTTGCTGGGGAATCAGCCCCAGCATTTT
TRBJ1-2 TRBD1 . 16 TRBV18 CASSQTKGQGEIGYTF TGTGCCAGCTCACAAACAAAAGGACAGGGTGAGATTGGCTACACCTTC
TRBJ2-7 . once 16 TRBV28 CASSLLGAGTPYEQYF TGTGCCAGCAGTTTATTAGGGGCAGGAACACCGTACGAGCAGTACTTC
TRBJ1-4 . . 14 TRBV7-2 CASTQMATNEKLFF TGTGCCAGCACCCAGATGGCAACTAATGAAAAACTGTTTTTT
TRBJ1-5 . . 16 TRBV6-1 CASSETLARGNQPQHF TGTGCCAGCAGTGAAACCCTGGCCAGGGGCAATCAGCCCCAGCATTTT
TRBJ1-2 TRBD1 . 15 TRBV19 CASSIPGQREDGYTF TGTGCCAGTAGTATACCGGGACAGCGTGAGGATGGCTACACCTTC
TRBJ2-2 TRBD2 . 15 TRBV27 CASSAGTSTYGELFF TGTGCCAGCAGTGCCGGGACTAGCACATACGGGGAGCTGTTTTTT
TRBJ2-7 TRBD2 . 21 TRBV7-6 CASSPRPLLVAGGPVFYEQYF TGTGCCAGCAGCCCTAGGCCACTACTCGTCGCGGGAGGGCCGGTTTTCTACGAGCAGTACTTC
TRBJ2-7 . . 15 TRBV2 CASSEGTAEPYEQYF TGTGCCAGCAGTGAGGGGACTGCCGAGCCCTACGAGCAGTACTTC
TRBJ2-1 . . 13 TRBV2 CASSGQGYNEQFF TGTGCCAGCAGTGGGCAGGGGTACAATGAGCAGTTCTTC
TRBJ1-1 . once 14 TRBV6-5 CASRIDTPRTEAFF TGTGCCAGCAGGATTGACACCCCGAGAACTGAAGCTTTCTTT
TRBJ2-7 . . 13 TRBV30 CAWNEPGTYEQYF TGTGCCTGGAACGAGCCAGGGACCTACGAGCAGTACTTC
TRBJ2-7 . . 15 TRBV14 CASSQRTVDTYEQYF TGTGCCAGCAGCCAAAGGACCGTCGATACCTACGAGCAGTACTTC
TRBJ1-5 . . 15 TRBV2 CASSDWGLSNQPQHF TGTGCCAGCAGTGATTGGGGACTTAGCAATCAGCCCCAGCATTTT